The 24 T cell receptor beta chains below come from one sample, sequenced in a study of T cell responses to AZD1222 COVID-19 vaccine. Clones were sequenced by immunoSEQ multiplex PCR, and TCRdb holds only the in-frame ones, with some missing. The profile shows 110,000 or so clones, about 88% of them singletons. The sequencing here drew on peripheral blood, taken on day 0 of AZD1222 vaccination. The source is an adult in good health.

The gene calls are TRBV5-4 and TRBJ1-2; D is ambiguous. V shed 3 bases and J shed 4 bases, with 13 bases lying between them. CDR1 is SGHNT, CDR2 YYREEE, per germline (reference sequence). The CDR3 sequence is 14 residues long. DNA for the CDR3: TGTGCCAGCAGCTCTATTCACTCGGGCTATGGCTACACCTTC. It codes for CASSSIHSGYGYTF.

V usage is TRBV6-1 and J usage is TRBJ1-5, with TRBD1 matching 7 bases. Trimming removed 4 bases from V and 4 bases from J; junction bases left unmatched: 10. CDR1 is MNHNS and CDR2 is SASEGT in the germline V gene. This CDR3 has 16 residues. The CDR3 bases are TGTGCCAGCAGTGCATCCACAGGGGTGGGTAATCAGCCCCAGCATTTT. Translation gives CASSASTGVGNQPQHF.

This sequence joins TRBV11-2 and TRBJ2-7; D remains unclear. Trimming shortened V by 0 bases and J by 4 bases, and 4 bases separated the two germline ends. The germline V gene has CDR1 SGHAT and CDR2 FQNNGV. CDR3 length equals 12 residues. This CDR3 reads CASSLDGYEQYV. The CDR3 DNA sequence: TGTGCCAGCAGCTTAGACGGGTACGAGCAGTACGTC.

The chain is built from TRBV5-1 and TRBJ2-2, with D tentatively TRBD1 (6 bases). CDR3 size: 15 residues. Germline assignment: CDR1 SGHRS and CDR2 YFSETQ. V was trimmed by 1 base and J by 2 bases, leaving 9 bases between them. CDR3 nucleotides: TGCGCCAGCAGCTTGACAGGGAAAAACACCGGGGAGCTGTTTTTT. Amino acid sequence: CASSLTGKNTGELFF.

The rearrangement links TRBV28 to TRBJ1-3, with D possibly being TRBD1 (5 bases). Germline CDR1 reads MDHEN; CDR2 reads SYDVKM. The CDR3 runs 15 residues. V was pared by 4 bases and J by 8 bases, with 18 bases between. This chain's CDR3 is CASSSLLLIGDTIYF. Here the CDR3 DNA reads TGTGCCAGCAGTTCCCTCCTTCTCATAGGGGACACCATATATTTT.

The gene calls are TRBV25-1 and TRBJ1-1; no firm D call. The germline V gene encodes CDR1 MGHDK and CDR2 SYGVNS. The CDR3 totals 16 residues. Trimming cost V 1 base and J 1 base, with 13 bases left between them. The CDR3 loop is CASSESGSPGNTEAFF. In nucleotides, the CDR3 is TGTGCCAGCAGTGAATCCGGCAGCCCAGGGAACACTGAAGCTTTCTTT. Drawing the rest from reference TRBV25-1 and TRBJ1-1, the complete variable domain is EADIYQTPRYLVIGTGKKITLECSQTMGHDKMYWYQQDPGMELHLIHYSYGVNSTEKGDLSSESTVSRIRTEHFPLTLESARPSHTSQYLCASSESGSPGNTEAFFGQGTRLTVV.

The genes are TRBV27 and TRBJ1-5; possibly TRBD1 for D (6 bases). Trimming took 5 bases from V and 5 from J, leaving 19 bases between them. The CDR3 consists of 16 residues. The germline CDR1 and CDR2 sequences are MNHEY and SMNVEV (reference sequence). The CDR3 region is CASSVLGQGLDQPQHF. As DNA, the CDR3 is TGTGCCAGCAGTGTCCTGGGCCAGGGGTTAGATCAGCCCCAGCATTTT.

This clone came up once. J is TRBJ2-1 and V is TRBV7-2; tentatively, D is TRBD2 (5 bases). The CDR3 has 15 amino acids. With 0 bases removed from V and 2 bases from J, the gap between germline ends came to 8 bases. Germline CDR1 is SGHTA and CDR2 is FQGNSA. The CDR3 DNA reads TGTGCCAGCAGCTTAGCACTAGGAGCCTACAATGAGCAGTTCTTC. This sequence encodes CASSLALGAYNEQFF.

The gene calls are TRBV4-1 and TRBJ2-3; 14 bases match TRBD2. Germline V gives CDR1 MGHRA, CDR2 YSYEKL. V dropped 3 bases and J dropped 5; count of bases not matched to a gene: 1. The CDR3 runs to 15 residues. The CDR3 loop reads CASSQTSGRVDTQYF. In DNA, the CDR3 is TGCGCCAGCAGCCAGACTAGCGGGAGGGTAGATACGCAGTATTTT.

V gene TRBV7-2 combines with J gene TRBJ2-4, with D uncertain. The germline V gene encodes CDR1 SGHTA and CDR2 FQGNSA. The CDR3 is 13 amino acids. Trimming stripped 6 bases from V and 4 bases from J, with 10 bases between. The CDR3 region has the DNA TGTGCCAGCAGTCTAGTAACGAAAAACATTCAGTACTTC. Protein sequence: CASSLVTKNIQYF.

The V and J genes are TRBV6-2 or TRBV6-3 and TRBJ1-1; D is unclear. CDR1 MNHEY and CDR2 SVGEGT come from the germline V gene. The CDR3 consists of 13 residues. V lost 7 bases and J 1 base, leaving 10 bases between the germline ends. The CDR3 loop is CASTYSTNTEAFF. CDR3 DNA: TGTGCCAGCACCTACTCGACGAACACTGAAGCTTTCTTT.

V usage is TRBV24-1 and J usage is TRBJ2-3; 7 bases are shared with TRBD2. Looked up from germline, CDR1 is KGHDR and CDR2 is SFDVKD. J lost 4 bases, V lost 4 bases, and 4 bases had no gene match. This CDR3 has 14 amino acids. The CDR3 region is CATSDAREADTQYF. The DNA for the CDR3 is TGTGCCACCAGTGACGCCCGGGAGGCAGATACGCAGTATTTT.

The chain has TRBV20-1 and TRBJ2-7, with D perhaps TRBD1 or TRBD2 (6 bases each). Germline lookup yields CDR1 DFQATT and CDR2 SNEGSKA (reference sequence). There are 11 residues in the CDR3. Trimming removed 7 bases at V and 2 bases at J, with 9 bases between. The CDR3: CSGGGPYEQYF. The CDR3 DNA follows: TGCAGTGGTGGGGGGCCCTACGAGCAGTACTTC.

The chain recombines TRBV30 with TRBJ1-6; no reliable D call. The V and J ends lost 0 bases and 7 bases respectively, with 7 bases between them. The CDR3 extends over 13 amino acids. Germline CDR1 is GTSNPN and CDR2 is SVGIG (reference sequence). The CDR3 is CAWSVGGNSPLHF. The CDR3 bases are TGTGCCTGGAGTGTAGGAGGGAATTCACCCCTCCACTTT. The whole variable domain, remainder taken from reference TRBV30 and TRBJ1-6, is SQTIHQWPATLVQPVGSPLSLECTVEGTSNPNLYWYRQAAGRGLQLLFYSVGIGQISSEVPQNLSASRPQDRQFILSSKKLLLSDSGFYLCAWSVGGNSPLHFGNGTRLTVT.

The V gene is TRBV13, the J gene TRBJ2-2, with a possible D match to TRBD1 (6 bases). The V gene's germline CDR1 is PRHDT and CDR2 FYEKMQ (reference sequence). The germline V and J ends were trimmed by 5 bases and 4 bases, with 8 bases remaining between them. This CDR3 is 13 amino acids long. In DNA, the CDR3 is TGTGCCAGCAGCAGAGGGGGCACCGGGGAGCTGTTTTTT. Protein: CASSRGGTGELFF.

The chain is built from TRBV19 and TRBJ1-5; D perhaps matches TRBD1 (5 bases). Germline values: CDR1 LNHDA, CDR2 SQIVND (reference sequence). The CDR3 is 15 amino acids. V shed 6 bases and J shed 5 bases, with 17 bases lying between them. The CDR3 is CASRYWGRGDQPQHF. The CDR3 DNA sequence: TGTGCCAGTAGGTATTGGGGACGAGGTGATCAGCCCCAGCATTTT.

J is TRBJ1-3 and V is TRBV15; the D is unclear. Germline CDR1 is LNHNV and CDR2 is YYDKDF (reference sequence). This CDR3 is 17 amino acids long. Trimming took 0 bases from V and 3 from J, leaving 15 bases between them. CDR3 sequence: CATSRDRTEGIGNTIYF. CDR3 in DNA: TGTGCCACCAGCAGAGATAGAACAGAGGGTATTGGAAACACCATATATTTT.

On this clone itself: In the same sample, other DNA sequences code for this CDR3. The rearrangement links TRBV9 to TRBJ2-2; D is uncertain. Trimming cost V 1 base and J 2 bases, with 3 bases left between them. This CDR3 comprises 13 residues. Germline CDR1 reads SGDLS; CDR2 reads YYNGEE. CDR3 region: CASSVQNTGELFF. The CDR3 DNA reads TGTGCCAGCAGCGTACAAAACACCGGGGAGCTGTTTTTT.

The gene calls are TRBV9 and TRBJ2-5; D may be TRBD1 or TRBD2 (5 bases each). Trimming left V 0 bases short and J 5 bases short, with 8 bases between. The germline gives CDR1 SGDLS, CDR2 YYNGEE. The CDR3 has 13 residues. The CDR3 nucleotides are TGTGCCAGCAGCGTAGGTTGGGGGGAGACCCAGTACTTC. As protein: CASSVGWGETQYF.

The chain is built from TRBV7-8 and TRBJ1-1; no clear D gene. V lost 5 bases to trimming and J lost 1 base, with 8 bases between them. The germline CDR1 and CDR2 sequences are SGHVS and FQNEAQ. The CDR3 extends over 13 amino acids. The CDR3 region has the DNA TGTGCCAGCAGCATCGACGGGAACACTGAAGCTTTCTTT. This sequence encodes CASSIDGNTEAFF.

This rearrangement joins TRBV7-3 to TRBJ1-2, with a weak D call TRBD1 (5 bases). Germline V lookup: CDR1 SGHTA, CDR2 FQGTGA. This CDR3 contains 16 residues. Between the trimmed V and J ends, which lost 1 base and 10 bases, there was a span of 22 bases. CDR3 sequence: CASSLRPRGGVSDYTF. CDR3 DNA: TGTGCCAGCAGCTTAAGACCAAGGGGAGGGGTCAGCGACTACACCTTC.

This clone was counted once. The gene calls are TRBV7-3 and TRBJ2-2, with 9 bases identical to TRBD2. CDR1 is SGHTA, CDR2 FQGTGA, per germline. CDR3 length: 16 residues. The trim removed 4 bases at V and 5 bases at J, leaving 8 bases unmatched. The CDR3 DNA sequence: TGTGCCAGCAGCTCCGGGACTAGCAGAAAAACCGGGGAGCTGTTTTTT. This gives the protein CASSSGTSRKTGELFF.

J is TRBJ2-1 and V is TRBV5-4; 7 bases are a match to TRBD2. The junction had 9 bases not matched to a gene; V was cut back by 3 bases and J by 9 bases. Germline-derived CDR1 and CDR2 are SGHNT and YYREEE (reference sequence). The CDR3 runs 14 residues. The CDR3 loop reads CASSSGGALREQFF. CDR3 coding DNA: TGTGCCAGCAGCTCGGGGGGAGCTCTGCGTGAGCAGTTCTTC.

The V gene is TRBV5-1, the J gene TRBJ1-2; maybe TRBD1 (6 bases). The CDR3 loop spans 15 amino acids. The germline V gene has CDR1 SGHRS and CDR2 YFSETQ. Trimming cost V 4 bases and J 4 bases, with 17 bases left between them. DNA for the CDR3: TGCGCCAGCAGCGGGGACTTACAGGGACGCTATGGCTACACCTTC. As protein: CASSGDLQGRYGYTF. Drawing the rest from reference TRBV5-1 and TRBJ1-2, the complete variable domain is KAGVTQTPRYLIKTRGQQVTLSCSPISGHRSVSWYQQTPGQGLQFLFEYFSETQRNKGNFPGRFSGRQFSNSRSEMNVSTLELGDSALYLCASSGDLQGRYGYTFGSGTRLTVV.